One sample yielded the 7 T cell receptor beta chains listed below, sequenced in a study of blood T cells in healthy people across ages. A sample-barcoded 5' primer and a J-beta primer mix were used in a second PCR of roughly 6 to 11 cycles. TCRdb called the 5' RACE reads again in MiXCR, with one record for every CDR3 protein. The table lists 700,000 to 950,000 distinct CDR3 sequences, around 46% of them singletons. The sequenced sample consisted of blood. All receptors derive from a woman aged 55-75 years in good health.

This clonotype showed up just a few times. The gene calls are TRBV10-3 and TRBJ2-7; D may correspond to TRBD1 or TRBD2 (5 bases each). The CDR3 is 13 amino acids. The V gene lost 8 bases and the J gene lost 5 bases, with 16 bases spanning the gap. The germline CDR1 and CDR2 sequences are ENHRY and SYGVKD. CDR3 nucleotides: TGTGCCATCTGGACTCCTGGGGCTGACGAGCAGTACTTC. Its translation: CAIWTPGADEQYF.

This chain connects TRBV7-2 to TRBJ2-1, with a possible D match to TRBD2 (5 bases). This CDR3 region has 13 residues. Trimming shortened V by 5 bases and J by 9 bases, and 14 bases separated the two germline ends. The germline CDR1 and CDR2 sequences are SGHTA and FQGNSA. CDR3 sequence reads: CASSAEQEGEQFF. The CDR3 bases are TGTGCCAGCAGCGCAGAACAAGAGGGTGAGCAGTTCTTC.

This clonotype was seen a handful of times. The V call is TRBV10-3, the J call TRBJ1-2; 9 bases match TRBD1. This CDR3 contains 16 residues. J was trimmed by 7 bases and V by 6 bases; bases with no gene match: 15. Germline CDR1 reads ENHRY; CDR2 reads SYGVKD. The CDR3: CAISTGTGTVGRGYTF. DNA for the CDR3: TGTGCCATCAGCACCGGGACAGGGACCGTCGGACGTGGCTACACCTTC.

The sample holds a few counts of this clonotype. This sequence joins TRBV14 and TRBJ2-2; no reliable D call. The CDR3 has 16 residues. Germline assignment: CDR1 SGHDN and CDR2 FVKESK. The germline V and J ends were trimmed by 0 bases and 2 bases, with 10 bases remaining between them. CDR3 sequence reads: CASSQEGDGNTGELFF. In DNA form, the CDR3 reads TGTGCCAGCAGCCAAGAAGGTGACGGAAACACCGGGGAGCTGTTTTTT.

The sample holds a few counts of this clonotype. V is TRBV20-1 and J is TRBJ2-1; tentatively, D is TRBD2 (6 bases). V was trimmed by 3 bases and J by 7 bases, leaving 25 bases between them. The CDR3 contains 17 residues. From germline, CDR1 is DFQATT and CDR2 SNEGSKA (reference sequence). CDR3 residues: CSASVSSGLAGGNEQFF. Written as DNA, the CDR3 is TGCAGTGCTAGCGTATCTTCGGGGCTAGCAGGAGGGAATGAGCAGTTCTTC.

The genes are TRBV6-5 and TRBJ2-3; D remains unclear. V gave up 2 bases and J gave up 1 base, with 19 bases separating them. Germline V lookup: CDR1 MNHEY, CDR2 SVGAGI. The CDR3 is 18 amino acids. CDR3 loop: CASSYKASSAVGTDTQYF. The CDR3 region has the DNA TGTGCCAGCAGTTACAAGGCCTCCTCTGCCGTCGGCACAGATACGCAGTATTTT.

This clonotype appeared a few times. The chain uses TRBV10-3 and TRBJ2-1; 9 nucleotides align to TRBD1. The CDR3 consists of 15 residues. Germline CDR1 is ENHRY and CDR2 is SYGVKD. This chain's CDR3 is CTSLPTGGVGNEQFF. The CDR3 nucleotides are TGTACCAGCTTACCGACAGGGGGAGTCGGAAATGAGCAGTTCTTC.